This TCR beta chain is drawn from a study of OX40 agonist ivuxolimab in advanced cancers. Study-wide context: Across the patients, intravenous ivuxolimab was delivered every 2 weeks at 0.01 to 10 mg/kg. Prior therapy, whether anti-PD-1, anti-PD-L1 or anti-CTLA-4, was allowed, and 35% to 40% had some.

Between the trimmed V and J ends, which lost 5 bases and 6 bases, there was a span of 19 bases. Germline CDR1 is SGHTA and CDR2 is FQGTGA. This CDR3 region has 16 residues. Overall study results and limits: Certain nonresponders likewise exhibited a low normalized T-cell clonal expansion.

Assay: immunoSEQ multiplex PCR; the TCRdb copy retains only in-frame clones and omits some. The table records tens of thousands of clones, over 75% of them present only once. On this clone itself: Its antigen is still unknown.

Here the sequenced sample was CD4+ or CD8+ T cells sorted from blood, taken in a trial of the OX40 agonist ivuxolimab. The sequence was obtained from an adult with an advanced solid tumor such as melanoma, head and neck, liver or kidney cancer. The rearrangement uses TRBV7-3 and TRBJ2-2; D is possibly TRBD2 (6 bases). The CDR3 reads CASSAKVLAGAGELFF. CDR3 nucleotide sequence: TGTGCCAGCAGCGCAAAGGTACTAGCTGGCGCCGGGGAGCTGTTTTTT.